The 31 T cell receptor beta chains in this list originate from one sample, sequenced in a study of memory CD8 T cells in hepatitis C reinfection (dated by TCRdb to about 2017). Library creation used the immunoSEQ multiplex PCR assay. TCRdb re-hosts the immuneACCESS table, in-frame sequences only. Its copies lack some clones; in the studies checked, an unresolved V gene accounts for under half of them, and the cause for the rest is not known. The sample yields about 50,000 clones; roughly 87% were counted once. The leading ten clones occupy roughly 0.7% of the sample. The label giving this sample's time point can be read as: late/post reinfection, 12 to 24 weeks after detection. TCR sequencing was performed on the sorted cells directly ex vivo, without any in vitro expansion beforehand. The specimen was naive CD8+ T cells sorted from blood. Read against the paper, the sample's cell subset or site label means: total naive CD8+CD45RO- T cells. The receptors shown here come from a man between 18 and 35 years old with hepatitis C virus infection.

This clone has only a few counts. This sequence joins TRBV2 and TRBJ1-4, with D possibly being TRBD1 (6 bases). This CDR3 contains 13 residues. Germline values: CDR1 SNHLY, CDR2 FYNNEI. V shed 4 bases and J shed 7 bases, with 10 bases lying between them. CDR3 loop: CASSGDKGEKLFF. The CDR3 DNA is TGTGCCAGCAGTGGGGACAAAGGTGAAAAACTGTTTTTT.

The chain links TRBV23-1 to TRBJ1-6; D unresolved. TRBV23-1 counts as an open reading frame of uncertain function. The CDR3 consists of 15 residues. The V and J ends lost 4 bases and 0 bases respectively, with 7 bases between them. The CDR3 region has the DNA TGCGCCAGCAGTCGGCGGGTCTCCTATAATTCACCCCTCCACTTT. Amino acid sequence: CASSRRVSYNSPLHF.

This chain joins TRBV27 and TRBJ2-1, with TRBD1 as a possible D gene (5 bases). Trimming stripped 3 bases from V and 0 bases from J, with 9 bases between. The germline gives CDR1 MNHEY, CDR2 SMNVEV (reference sequence). The CDR3 has 15 residues. CDR3 DNA sequence: TGTGCCAGCAGTTTTATCGGACACTCCTACAATGAGCAGTTCTTC. Protein sequence: CASSFIGHSYNEQFF.

The chain is built from TRBV2 and TRBJ1-2; D is unresolved. Germline values: CDR1 SNHLY, CDR2 FYNNEI. This CDR3 is 11 amino acids long. V was trimmed by 6 bases and J by 8 bases, leaving 10 bases between them. The CDR3 sequence is CASSREAGYTF. DNA of the CDR3: TGTGCCAGCAGCCGAGAGGCAGGCTACACCTTC.

V is TRBV6-1 and J is TRBJ1-1; 9 bases align to TRBD1. V was clipped by 7 bases and J by 4 bases; unmatched bases: 7. Germline CDR1 MNHNS, CDR2 SASEGT. The CDR3 consists of 14 residues. CDR3 sequence reads: CASTHRGLSTEAFF. CDR3 coding DNA: TGTGCCAGCACCCACAGGGGGCTGAGCACTGAAGCTTTCTTT.

The V and J genes are TRBV6-6 and TRBJ2-4, with D possibly matching TRBD2 (5 bases). The CDR3 extends over 16 amino acids. V lost 0 bases and J 0 bases, leaving 9 bases between the germline ends. Germline lookup yields CDR1 MNHNY and CDR2 SVGAGI (reference sequence). The CDR3 nucleotides read TGTGCCAGCAGTTACTCGACGGAGGTAGCCAAAAACATTCAGTACTTC. Encoded protein: CASSYSTEVAKNIQYF.

This clone was seen just once. Because it lacks the conserved phenylalanine or tryptophan at the end, this CDR3 is likely a read error. The limits of the CDR3 on the DNA are not certain, so only TCRdb's listed CDR3 is given. The V call is TRBV28, the J call TRBJ2-7; the table gives TRBD2 as D, unverified against the DNA. Inclusive of both ends, the CDR3 amounts to 13 amino acids. In germline, CDR1 is MDHEN, CDR2 SYDVKM. The CDR3 protein is CASSAPGRPGLAL.

The chain carries TRBV28 and TRBJ1-2, with TRBD1 matching 10 bases. This CDR3 region has 16 residues. With 5 bases clipped from V and 8 bases from J, the junction kept 14 bases outside the gene matches. Per germline, CDR1 MDHEN and CDR2 SYDVKM. The CDR3 bases are TGTGCCAGCAGTACGATTATGGGGGGACAGGGGTACGGCTACACCTTC. Amino acids: CASSTIMGGQGYGYTF.

The chain carries TRBV5-8 and TRBJ2-5; 11 nucleotides match TRBD2. V shed 4 bases and J 2 bases; nucleotides not matched to a gene: 4. CDR1 SGHTS and CDR2 YDEGEE come from the germline V gene. The CDR3 totals 15 residues. CDR3 bases: TGTGCCAGCAGCCCCGGGACTAGCGGACAAGAGACCCAGTACTTC. This gives the protein CASSPGTSGQETQYF.

The chain employs TRBV19 and TRBJ1-1, with D perhaps TRBD1 (6 bases). Germline V lookup: CDR1 LNHDA, CDR2 SQIVND (reference sequence). CDR3 length: 14 amino acids. Deletions cut 3 bases from V and 8 bases from J, with 16 bases between. CDR3 in DNA: TGTGCCAGTAGTATGAATAGGGGGACCCCAGAAGCTTTCTTT. Protein: CASSMNRGTPEAFF.

This chain links TRBV4-1 with TRBJ1-4, with TRBD1 as a possible D gene (5 bases). From germline, CDR1 is MGHRA and CDR2 YSYEKL. V lost 3 bases and J 0 bases, leaving 23 bases between the germline ends. The CDR3 is 20 amino acids. The CDR3 loop is CASSQILLGLLIATNEKLFF. CDR3 DNA: TGCGCCAGCAGCCAGATCTTATTGGGACTTCTCATAGCAACTAATGAAAAACTGTTTTTT.

The rearrangement links TRBV27 to TRBJ1-5, with a possible D match to TRBD1 (6 bases). The ends were cut back, 7 bases at V and 4 bases at J, with 11 bases in the middle. Germline CDR1 MNHEY, CDR2 SMNVEV (reference sequence). The CDR3 spans 13 residues. The CDR3 coding sequence is TGTGCCAGCACCACAGGGTGGAATCAGCCCCAGCATTTT. It is translated as CASTTGWNQPQHF.

The chain links TRBV5-1 to TRBJ2-7; 9 bases agree with TRBD1. The CDR3 sequence is 13 residues long. Unmatched junction bases numbered 1, after V lost 3 bases and J lost 3 bases. CDR1 is SGHRS, CDR2 YFSETQ, per germline. The CDR3 sequence is CASSWDRDYEQYF. CDR3 in DNA: TGCGCCAGCAGCTGGGACAGGGACTACGAGCAGTACTTC.

The rearrangement links TRBV27 to TRBJ1-1; 8 nucleotides agree with TRBD1. CDR3 length: 15 residues. The germline gives CDR1 MNHEY, CDR2 SMNVEV (reference sequence). J lost 2 bases, V lost 0 bases, and 2 bases had no gene match. The CDR3 DNA follows: TGTGCCAGCAGTTTATCGGGACAGGCTAACACTGAAGCTTTCTTT. It yields the protein CASSLSGQANTEAFF.

The chain uses TRBV27 and TRBJ1-6; 11 bases are shared with TRBD1. Germline V gives CDR1 MNHEY, CDR2 SMNVEV (reference sequence). This CDR3 contains 17 residues. The V and J ends lost 3 bases and 1 base, in that order; junction bases with no gene match: 2. The DNA for the CDR3 is TGTGCCAGCAGTTTCGGGACAGGGGGTTCCTATAATTCACCCCTCCACTTT. This sequence encodes CASSFGTGGSYNSPLHF.

The chain combines TRBV7-9 with TRBJ2-3, with 7 bases aligning to TRBD2. Per the germline V gene, CDR1 is SEHNR and CDR2 is FQNEAQ (reference sequence). V was clipped by 1 base and J by 5 bases; unmatched bases: 9. The CDR3 is made up of 16 amino acids. This chain's CDR3 is CASSLDQGLVVDTQYF. The CDR3 DNA is TGTGCCAGCAGCTTAGATCAAGGACTAGTAGTAGATACGCAGTATTTT.

This chain links TRBV27 with TRBJ2-1; 9 bases agree with TRBD2. CDR3 length: 15 amino acids. The ends lost 5 bases at V and 6 bases at J; junction bases unmatched: 8. Per the germline V gene, CDR1 is MNHEY and CDR2 is SMNVEV (reference sequence). The CDR3 region is CASSPTGLAGNEQFF. Written as DNA, the CDR3 is TGTGCCAGCAGTCCCACGGGACTAGCCGGCAATGAGCAGTTCTTC.

This chain joins TRBV19 and TRBJ2-5; TRBD1 agrees at 8 bases. This CDR3 is 13 amino acids long. With 4 bases clipped from V and 3 bases from J, the junction kept 1 base outside the gene matches. Germline V gene lookup returns CDR1 LNHDA and CDR2 SQIVND (reference sequence). This chain's CDR3 is CASSNRGEETQYF. Here the CDR3 DNA reads TGTGCCAGTAGTAACAGGGGGGAAGAGACCCAGTACTTC.

This chain links TRBV6-6 with TRBJ2-2; D not resolved. V was pared by 0 bases and J by 3 bases, with 11 bases between. Germline V lookup: CDR1 MNHNY, CDR2 SVGAGI (reference sequence). The CDR3 has 16 amino acids. CDR3 in DNA: TGTGCCAGCAGTTACTCGAACAGCCGGTACACCGGGGAGCTGTTTTTT. Its translation is CASSYSNSRYTGELFF.

The chain has TRBV7-6 and TRBJ2-5; 12 nucleotides match TRBD2. The CDR3 covers 15 residues. In germline, CDR1 is SGHVS, CDR2 FNYEAQ. The ends lost 3 bases at V and 4 bases at J; junction bases unmatched: 3. CDR3 nucleotide sequence: TGTGCCAGCAGCTTGCTGACTAGCGGGAGAGAGACCCAGTACTTC. Translation: CASSLLTSGRETQYF.

This chain uses TRBV11-2 with TRBJ2-5, with 14 bases that match TRBD2. The J call may be mistaken, given a closer DNA end match to TRBJ2-7. This CDR3 contains 16 residues. The germline V gene has CDR1 SGHAT and CDR2 FQNNGV. The DNA of the CDR3 is TGTGCCAGCAGCTCTCCGGGACTAGCGGGAGAATACGAGCAGTACTTC. Its translation: CASSSPGLAGEYEQYF.

This clone showed up just once. This rearrangement joins TRBV19 to TRBJ2-1; 8 bases agree with TRBD1. CDR1 is LNHDA and CDR2 is SQIVND in the germline V gene (reference sequence). The ends lost 5 bases at V and 9 bases at J; junction bases unmatched: 6. The CDR3 is made up of 13 amino acids. The DNA of the CDR3 is TGTGCCAGTAGTGCGGGACAGGTCATTGAGCAGTTCTTC. It encodes CASSAGQVIEQFF.

J is TRBJ2-2 and V is TRBV5-1, with a tentative D call TRBD1 (5 bases). V shed 0 bases and J shed 4 bases, with 10 bases lying between them. The CDR3 spans 15 residues. Germline-derived CDR1 and CDR2 are SGHRS and YFSETQ. DNA of the CDR3: TGCGCCAGCAGCTTGGATGGGGCAGGCACCGGGGAGCTGTTTTTT. Its translation is CASSLDGAGTGELFF.

This chain joins TRBV27 and TRBJ2-2; 10 nucleotides line up with TRBD2. V lost 1 base to trimming and J lost 1 base; unmatched junction nucleotides: 6. Germline V gene data show CDR1 as MNHEY and CDR2 as SMNVEV (reference sequence). This CDR3 has 18 residues. The DNA of the CDR3 is TGTGCCAGCAGTTTATTTCCTAGCGGGGGCCTGAACACCGGGGAGCTGTTTTTT. As protein: CASSLFPSGGLNTGELFF.

This chain uses TRBV10-2 with TRBJ2-1, with TRBD2 matching over 9 bases. J gave up 7 bases and V 3 bases, and 10 bases lay outside the gene matches. In germline, CDR1 is WSHSY, CDR2 SAAADI. This CDR3 comprises 16 residues. As DNA, the CDR3 is TGCGCCAGCAGTGAAATAGCGGGAGCGGCGGGTAATGAGCAGTTCTTC. Residues: CASSEIAGAAGNEQFF.

This clone was seen a single time. CDR3 region: CASSPAGGSTDTQYF. The CDR3 DNA sequence: TGCGCCAGCAGCCCAGCGGGGGGGAGCACAGATACGCAGTATTTT. The chain joins TRBV4-1 to TRBJ2-3; 10 bases agree with TRBD2. Germline V CDR1 and CDR2: MGHRA, YSYEKL. V shed 4 bases, J shed 0 bases, and the junction held 1 base outside the gene matches. The length of the CDR3 is 15 residues.

The rearrangement uses TRBV5-8 and TRBJ2-5; D gene ambiguous. CDR3 length: 10 residues. The V end lost 4 bases, the J end lost 7 bases, and 5 bases lay between the germline ends. CDR1 is SGHTS and CDR2 is YDEGEE in the germline V gene. CDR3 sequence reads: CASSPSTQYF. The CDR3 DNA sequence: TGTGCCAGCAGCCCATCGACCCAGTACTTC.

The rearrangement links TRBV9 to TRBJ2-1; TRBD2 is a possible D gene (6 bases). There are 16 residues in the CDR3. CDR1 is SGDLS, CDR2 YYNGEE, per germline. Deletions cut 3 bases from V and 2 bases from J, with 15 bases between. DNA of the CDR3: TGTGCCAGCAGCGGTAGCGGTGAGAATACCTACAATGAGCAGTTCTTC. Its protein is CASSGSGENTYNEQFF.

The CDR3 DNA reads as TGTGCCTTCCTAGGACAGGGAAGCTCCTACGAGCAGTACTTC. This translates into CAFLGQGSSYEQYF. The V and J genes are TRBV5-4 and TRBJ2-7, with 8 positions matching TRBD1. J lost 0 bases, V lost 10 bases, and 9 bases had no gene match. The CDR3 is made up of 14 amino acids. Per germline, CDR1 SGHNT and CDR2 YYREEE (reference sequence).

A note on this clone: The junction departs from the called germline gene at one end, perhaps through a read error. This chain uses TRBV5-1 with TRBJ2-7; 8 bases are shared with TRBD2. Per germline, CDR1 SGHRS and CDR2 YFSETQ. This CDR3 is built from 15 residues. CDR3: CACSLDGLASYEQYF. For the CDR3, the DNA is TGCGCCTGCAGCTTGGATGGACTAGCATCTTACGAGCAGTACTTC.

The V call is TRBV19, the J call TRBJ2-7; D uncertain. In germline, CDR1 is LNHDA, CDR2 SQIVND (reference sequence). The CDR3 consists of 13 residues. Trimming removed 2 bases at V and 3 bases at J, with 8 bases between. CDR3 sequence (DNA): TGTGCCAGTAGTATAAACCCAGGCTACGAGCAGTACTTC. Its protein product is CASSINPGYEQYF.